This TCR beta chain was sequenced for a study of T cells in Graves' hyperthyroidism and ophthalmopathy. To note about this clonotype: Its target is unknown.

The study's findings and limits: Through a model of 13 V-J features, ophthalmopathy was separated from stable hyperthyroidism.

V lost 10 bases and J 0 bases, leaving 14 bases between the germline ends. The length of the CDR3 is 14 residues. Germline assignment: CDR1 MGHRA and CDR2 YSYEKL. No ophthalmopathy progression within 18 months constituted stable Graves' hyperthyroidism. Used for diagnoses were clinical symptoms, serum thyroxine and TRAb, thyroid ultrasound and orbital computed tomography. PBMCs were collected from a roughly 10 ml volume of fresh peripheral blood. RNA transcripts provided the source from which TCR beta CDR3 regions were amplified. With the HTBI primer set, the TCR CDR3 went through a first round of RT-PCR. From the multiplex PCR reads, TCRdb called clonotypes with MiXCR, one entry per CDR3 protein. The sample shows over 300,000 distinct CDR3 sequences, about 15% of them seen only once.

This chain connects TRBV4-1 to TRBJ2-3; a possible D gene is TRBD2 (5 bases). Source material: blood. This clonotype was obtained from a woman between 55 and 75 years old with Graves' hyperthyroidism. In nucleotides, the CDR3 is TGCGCCACCCAGAGGCTAGCTAGCACAGATACGCAGTATTTT. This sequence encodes CATQRLASTDTQYF.